One and the same sample provided the 10 T cell receptor beta chains below, sequenced in a study of OX40 agonist ivuxolimab in advanced cancers. Clones were sequenced by immunoSEQ multiplex PCR, and TCRdb holds only the in-frame ones, with some missing. The sample holds 85,000 or so clones, approximately 86% seen once. This sample comprised CD4+ or CD8+ T cells sorted from blood, obtained in a trial of the OX40 agonist ivuxolimab. The receptors were gathered from an adult with an advanced solid tumor such as melanoma, head and neck, liver or kidney cancer.

The V and J genes are TRBV28 and TRBJ1-5; D remains unclear. Germline CDR1 and CDR2: MDHEN and SYDVKM. The length of the CDR3 is 13 residues. With 6 bases removed from V and 9 bases from J, the gap between germline ends came to 15 bases. CDR3 nucleotides: TGTGCCAGCAGCCTGGGCGGCATACGGCCCCAGCATTTT. Encoded protein: CASSLGGIRPQHF.

The chain links TRBV18 to TRBJ1-2, with TRBD1 identical over 9 bases. The CDR3 totals 16 residues. Trimming removed 3 bases from V and 2 bases from J; junction bases left unmatched: 7. Germline CDR1 KGHSH, CDR2 LQKENI. The CDR3 DNA sequence: TGTGCCAGCTCACCTGAACAGGGGGCAAAGAACTATGGCTACACCTTC. It codes for CASSPEQGAKNYGYTF.

The V and J genes are TRBV27 and TRBJ2-6; no firm D call. V gave up 5 bases and J gave up 1 base, with 6 bases separating them. This CDR3 has 14 residues. Germline assignment: CDR1 MNHEY and CDR2 SMNVEV (reference sequence). CDR3 protein: CASSTHSGANVLTF. The CDR3 region has the DNA TGTGCCAGCAGTACTCATTCTGGGGCCAACGTCCTGACTTTC.

The rearrangement uses TRBV5-1 and TRBJ1-5; 7 nucleotides match TRBD1. The CDR3 extends over 14 amino acids. The germline gives CDR1 SGHRS, CDR2 YFSETQ. Unmatched junction bases numbered 4, after V lost 3 bases and J lost 4 bases. Written as DNA, the CDR3 is TGCGCCAGCAGCTCCGGGACAGAAAATCAGCCCCAGCATTTT. Translated, it gives CASSSGTENQPQHF.

J is TRBJ2-3 and V is TRBV4-1, with D uncertain. V lost 1 base, J lost 1 base, and 9 bases lay in between. Germline assignment: CDR1 MGHRA and CDR2 YSYEKL. This CDR3 is 15 amino acids long. CDR3 region: CASSQGSTRTDTQYF. The CDR3 DNA is TGCGCCAGCAGCCAAGGATCTACTCGCACAGATACGCAGTATTTT.

Only a few counts were recorded for this clone. The V and J genes are TRBV19 and TRBJ2-5; D is uncertain. Germline CDR1 reads LNHDA; CDR2 reads SQIVND (reference sequence). The V end lost 5 bases, the J end lost 2 bases, and 12 bases lay between the germline ends. The CDR3 covers 14 residues. The CDR3, as DNA: TGTGCCAGTAGTGGGATCGCCGGTCAAGAGACCCAGTACTTC. This gives the protein CASSGIAGQETQYF. Looking up the rest from reference TRBV19 and TRBJ2-5 gives the full variable domain: DGGITQSPKYLFRKEGQNVTLSCEQNLNHDAMYWYRQDPGQGLRLIYYSQIVNDFQKGDIAEGYSVSREKKESFPLTVTSAQKNPTAFYLCASSGIAGQETQYFGPGTRLLVL.

This clone was seen only once. The rearrangement uses TRBV29-1 and TRBJ1-2; the match to TRBD1 covers 8 bases. This CDR3 has 13 residues. Germline V gene sequence: CDR1 SQVTM, CDR2 ANQGSEA. V gave up 7 bases and J gave up 6 bases; unmatched junction bases: 10. The CDR3 bases are TGCAGCGGAAACCCACAGGGGGAGGATGGCTACACCTTC. Protein: CSGNPQGEDGYTF. Supplemented by reference TRBV29-1 and TRBJ1-2, the full variable domain reads SAVISQKPSRDICQRGTSLTIQCQVDSQVTMMFWYRQQPGQSLTLIATANQGSEATYESGFVIDKFPISRPNLTFSTLTVSNMSPEDSSIYLCSGNPQGEDGYTFGSGTRLTVV.

The chain is built from TRBV4-2 and TRBJ1-1, with D possibly being TRBD1 (5 bases). The germline CDR1 and CDR2 sequences are LGHNA and YNFKEQ. V was cut by 1 base and J by 5 bases, with 14 bases left in between. The CDR3 is 15 residues long. Written as DNA, the CDR3 is TGTGCCAGCAGCCAAGGGCGGGGCGTCGGAACTGAAGCTTTCTTT. It is translated as CASSQGRGVGTEAFF.

This chain uses TRBV7-9 with TRBJ1-2, with TRBD1 identical over 9 bases. Germline V gene lookup returns CDR1 SEHNR and CDR2 FQNEAQ (reference sequence). V shed 2 bases and J 6 bases; nucleotides not matched to a gene: 7. The CDR3 totals 15 residues. CDR3 nucleotide sequence: TGTGCCAGCAGCTTATCCATCGGGACAGGGAATGGCTACACCTTC. This encodes CASSLSIGTGNGYTF.

The rearrangement links TRBV5-4 to TRBJ2-2; the D gene is possibly TRBD2 (5 bases). This CDR3 is 15 amino acids long. In germline, CDR1 is SGHNT, CDR2 YYREEE (reference sequence). Trimming shortened V by 0 bases and J by 7 bases, and 13 bases separated the two germline ends. The DNA of the CDR3 is TGTGCCAGCAGCTTGGCGGCCGTGGGGAGCGGGGAGCTGTTTTTT. It translates to CASSLAAVGSGELFF.